This TCR beta chain was retrieved from a study of blood T cells in healthy people across ages. Germline CDR1 reads MDHEN; CDR2 reads SYDVKM. CDR3 length equals 17 residues. Trimming removed 4 bases from V and 5 bases from J; junction bases left unmatched: 6. Per-sample yields of isolated PBMCs were at least 6 million. Next came a second PCR, run for about 7 to 12 cycles, which used a sample-barcoded 5' primer along with a J-beta primer mix. Carrying 12 random nucleotides, a template-switch adaptor labeled each individual cDNA molecule. MiXCR, run by TCRdb on the 5' RACE reads, gives a single entry per CDR3 protein. The profile shows roughly 730,000 distinct CDR3 sequences, around 50% of them singletons. General study results and limits: A conclusive naive versus antigen-experienced comparison was prevented by the unsorted PBMCs.

In regard to this clonotype: What it recognizes is unknown.

The sequence was obtained from a man in his forties or fifties in good health. The genes are TRBV28 and TRBJ2-3; the match to TRBD2 covers 16 bases. The sequenced material came from blood. CDR3 coding DNA: TGTGCCAGCAGTTCTCCGGGACTAGCGGGAGGGGGAGATACGCAGTATTTT. The encoded protein is CASSSPGLAGGGDTQYF.